A selection of T cell receptor beta chains follows, all from one sample in a study of regulatory dendritic cells for organ transplantation. Method: immunoSEQ multiplex PCR; TCRdb's copy keeps in-frame clones and lacks some. The table records some 35,000 clones, 85% to 90% of them present only once. The source material was naive CD4+ T cells from blood. The receptors derive from a human donor in good health. Each CDR3 is given with its conserved first and last residue. D genes are given only for firm matches. Clone size is not always given. Where it is, it says once, few, many or a class for expanded clones.

TRBV4-3	NA	TRBJ2-2	NA	TGCGCCAGCAGCCAAGATTCCATCCAGGGAATGAGGACCGGGGAGCTGTTTTTT	CASSQDSIQGMRTGELFF
TRBV19	NA	TRBJ2-2	NA	TGTGCCAGTAGTAATCCTCCTAGCTGGGTCACCGGGGAGCTGTTTTTT	CASSNPPSWVTGELFF
TRBV5-1	NA	TRBJ2-7	TRBD1	TGCGCCAGCAGCTTGGCTCTCACCCGGGACAGCGTTTACGAGCAGTACTTC	CASSLALTRDSVYEQYF
TRBV9	once	TRBJ1-2	TRBD1	TGTGCCAGCAGCGCGAACCCGACAGGGGAGAGTCTCCGTTACACCTTC	CASSANPTGESLRYTF
TRBV19	NA	TRBJ1-2	NA	TGTGCCAGTAGCCGAGCTCAACCCGAAAACTATGGCTACACCTTC	CASSRAQPENYGYTF
TRBV12-5	few	TRBJ1-1	TRBD1	TGTGCTACCCGCCAGGGGGCAGACTACACTGAAGCTTTCTTT	CATRQGADYTEAFF
TRBV5-1	NA	TRBJ2-5	TRBD1	TGCGCCAGCAGCCAACCAGACCGGGACAGGGGGGAGACCCAGTACTTC	CASSQPDRDRGETQYF
TRBV7-9	NA	TRBJ2-1	TRBD1	TGTGCCAGCAGCTTAACACAGGGGGCCTACAATGAGCAGTTCTTC	CASSLTQGAYNEQFF
TRBV28	NA	TRBJ1-5	NA	TGTGCCAGCAGATTTGGAGCGGGAGTCCTTCGGCCCCAGCATTTT	CASRFGAGVLRPQHF
TRBV9	NA	TRBJ2-6	TRBD2	TGTGCCAGCAGCGTAAGCCGGGGGGGATCTGGGGCCAACGTCCTGACTTTC	CASSVSRGGSGANVLTF
TRBV6-5	NA	TRBJ2-3	TRBD2	TGTGCCAGCAGTGATAGCGGGAGCACAGATACGCAGTATTTT	CASSDSGSTDTQYF
TRBV6-5	NA	TRBJ2-7	NA	TGTGCCAGCACTCAAGGGTCCCCAGGCTCCTACGAGCAGTACTTC	CASTQGSPGSYEQYF
TRBV5-8	NA	TRBJ1-3	NA	TGTGCCAGCAGCCTCATGCCAGGTGCTTCTGGAAACACCATATATTTT	CASSLMPGASGNTIYF
TRBV5-1	NA	TRBJ2-7	NA	TGCGCCAGCAGCTTGGAACGGGGAGCCTACGAGCAGTACTTC	CASSLERGAYEQYF
TRBV15	once	TRBJ2-1	NA	TGTGCCACCAGCACGGACCCCTTGAAGACTGAGCAGTTCTTC	CATSTDPLKTEQFF
TRBV4-3	once	TRBJ2-7	NA	TGCGCCAGCAGCCAAGCCAGCTCCTACGAGCAGTACTTC	CASSQASSYEQYF
TRBV2	few	TRBJ1-1	NA	TGTGCCAGCAGCAATGGACAGCTTGAAGCTTTCTTT	CASSNGQLEAFF
TRBV6-5	NA	TRBJ1-1	NA	TGTGCCAGCAGGCGCACGCAGGGTATGGCTTTCTTT	CASRRTQGMAFF
TRBV2	NA	TRBJ1-5	NA	TGTGCCAGCAGTGAAGCGCACAGGTTCGATAATCAGCCCCAGCATTTT	CASSEAHRFDNQPQHF
TRBV12-5	NA	TRBJ2-1	NA	TGTGCTAGTGGTGGAGGGACCGGACTTTACAATGAGCAGTTCTTC	CASGGGTGLYNEQFF
TRBV5-4	NA	TRBJ2-3	NA	TGTGCCAGCAGCCGGATCGTCACAGATACGCAGTATTTT	CASSRIVTDTQYF
TRBV11-2	NA	TRBJ1-3	NA	TGTGCCAGCAGCTGGGAAGCTGGAAACACCATATATTTT	CASSWEAGNTIYF
TRBV6-5	NA	TRBJ2-2	NA	TGTGCCAGCAGTTACCTACCTCAATATTTCGGGGAGCTGTTTTTT	CASSYLPQYFGELFF
TRBV7-2	NA	TRBJ2-1	TRBD1	TGTGCCAGCAGCTTAGGACAGGGGGCCTACAATGAGCAGTTCTTC	CASSLGQGAYNEQFF
TRBV2	NA	TRBJ2-3	TRBD2	TGTGCCAGCAGCGGGACTAGCGGACCAGATACGCAGTATTTT	CASSGTSGPDTQYF
TRBV14	NA	TRBJ1-6	NA	TGTGCCAGCAGCCAAGAGGCTAGGACACGGACTTCACCCCTCCACTTT	CASSQEARTRTSPLHF
TRBV5-6	NA	TRBJ2-5	TRBD2	TGTGCCAGCAGCTCGAGAGCGGGGGGCCTACCCCTCCAAGAGACCCAGTACTTC	CASSSRAGGLPLQETQYF
TRBV7-3	NA	TRBJ2-2	NA	TGTGCCAGCAGCTTAATAAACACCGGGGAGCTGTTTTTT	CASSLINTGELFF
TRBV4-3	NA	TRBJ2-1	NA	TGCGCCAGCAGCCAAGGGTCTTTGAATGAGCAGTTCTTC	CASSQGSLNEQFF
TRBV19	NA	TRBJ1-4	NA	TGTGCCAGTAGTAAAGGACAGTACTCTGAAAAACTGTTTTTT	CASSKGQYSEKLFF
TRBV30	NA	TRBJ2-7	TRBD2	TGTGCCTGGAGGGGACTACCCCGGGACGAGCAGTACTTC	CAWRGLPRDEQYF
TRBV7-9	few	TRBJ1-1	NA	TGTGCCATAAGGGGGAGGGTAGGCACTGAAGCTTTCTTT	CAIRGRVGTEAFF
TRBV7-9	NA	TRBJ1-4	TRBD1	TGTGCCAGCAGCGTCCCACAGGGGACAACTAATGAAAAACTGTTTTTT	CASSVPQGTTNEKLFF
TRBV23-1	NA	TRBJ2-1	NA	TGCGCCAGCAGGGATCTATCGTCGGCCGGAGAGGAGCAGTTCTTC	CASRDLSSAGEEQFF
TRBV18	NA	TRBJ1-1	TRBD1	TGTGCCAGCTCACCTAGGGACAGATACGACACTGAAGCTTTCTTT	CASSPRDRYDTEAFF
TRBV29-1	NA	TRBJ1-2	NA	TGCAGCGTTGTGGGAGGGAGTAGTGGCTACACCTTC	CSVVGGSSGYTF
TRBV11-3	NA	TRBJ2-1	NA	TGTGCCAGCAGCTTAGAGTCCTTAAATGAGCAGTTCTTC	CASSLESLNEQFF
TRBV9	NA	TRBJ2-7	NA	TGTGCCGGCCAACCCGGGGCCGTAACCTCCTACGAGCAGTACTTC	CAGQPGAVTSYEQYF
TRBV7-2	NA	TRBJ2-3	NA	TGTGCCAGCAGCCCCAGTTTCAGTTCGAGCACAGATACGCAGTATTTT	CASSPSFSSSTDTQYF
TRBV10-3	NA	TRBJ2-7	NA	TGTGCCATACGCGAGCCAGGGCGCTACGAGCAGTACTTC	CAIREPGRYEQYF
TRBV7-2	NA	TRBJ2-5	NA	TGTGCCAGCAGCTTAGACGCCGGGGGAGAGACCCAGTACTTC	CASSLDAGGETQYF
TRBV10-3	NA	TRBJ1-1	NA	TGTGCCATCAGCTTGGGCAGCGACACTGAAGCTTTCTTT	CAISLGSDTEAFF
TRBV5-8	NA	TRBJ2-6	NA	TGTGCCAGCAGCCGCGAGGGAACTGGGGCCAACGTCCTGACTTTC	CASSREGTGANVLTF
TRBV5-1	NA	TRBJ2-5	NA	TGCGCCAGCAGCCGGCTGGGGGAGACCCAGTACTTC	CASSRLGETQYF
TRBV4-2	NA	TRBJ2-5	NA	TGTGCCAGCAGCCAAGATCTAAGTATTGGTAGAGAGACCCAGTACTTC	CASSQDLSIGRETQYF
TRBV28	NA	TRBJ1-5	NA	TGTGCCAGCAGTTTTTCGGCAGGGCCCCAGCATTTT	CASSFSAGPQHF
TRBV19	NA	TRBJ2-1	TRBD1	TGTGCCAGTGCAGATACCGGGACAGGGTCCTACAATGAGCAGTTCTTC	CASADTGTGSYNEQFF
TRBV30	NA	TRBJ1-1	NA	TGTGCCTGGGGGAATACTGAAGCTTTCTTT	CAWGNTEAFF
TRBV19	NA	TRBJ2-5	NA	TGTGCCAGTAGTATAAGATATCAAGAGACCCAGTACTTC	CASSIRYQETQYF
TRBV7-3	NA	TRBJ2-7	TRBD1	TGTGCCAGCAGCTTAGGGGGACAGGGTGCCGAGCAGTACTTC	CASSLGGQGAEQYF
TRBV27	NA	TRBJ2-3	TRBD2	TGTGCCAGCAGTTTATCGATAGCGGGGGGTTTAGATACGCAGTATTTT	CASSLSIAGGLDTQYF
TRBV30	NA	TRBJ2-5	TRBD1	TGTGCCTGGAGTGACGGACAGGGGGTAGAGACCCAGTACTTC	CAWSDGQGVETQYF
TRBV7-2	few	TRBJ2-6	TRBD1	TGTGCCAGCAGCCCACACAGACAGGGGGCCGGGGCCAACGTCCTGACTTTC	CASSPHRQGAGANVLTF